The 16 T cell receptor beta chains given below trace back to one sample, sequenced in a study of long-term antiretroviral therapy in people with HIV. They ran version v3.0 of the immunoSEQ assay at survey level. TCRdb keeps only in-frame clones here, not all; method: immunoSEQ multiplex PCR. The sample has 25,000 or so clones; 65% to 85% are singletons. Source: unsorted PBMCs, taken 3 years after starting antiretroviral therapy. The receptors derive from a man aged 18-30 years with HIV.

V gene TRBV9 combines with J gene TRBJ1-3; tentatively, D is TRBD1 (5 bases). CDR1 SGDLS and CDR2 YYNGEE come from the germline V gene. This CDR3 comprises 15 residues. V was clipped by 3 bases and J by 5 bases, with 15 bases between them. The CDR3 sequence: CASSEEGDSRNTIYF. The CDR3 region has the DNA TGTGCCAGCAGCGAGGAGGGCGACAGTAGAAACACCATATATTTT.

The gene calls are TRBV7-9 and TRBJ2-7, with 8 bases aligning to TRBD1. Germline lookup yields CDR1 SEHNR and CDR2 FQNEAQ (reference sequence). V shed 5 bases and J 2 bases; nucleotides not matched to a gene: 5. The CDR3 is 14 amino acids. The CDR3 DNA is TGTGCCAGCAGCCGCACGACAGGGGCCTACGAGCAGTACGTC. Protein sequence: CASSRTTGAYEQYV.

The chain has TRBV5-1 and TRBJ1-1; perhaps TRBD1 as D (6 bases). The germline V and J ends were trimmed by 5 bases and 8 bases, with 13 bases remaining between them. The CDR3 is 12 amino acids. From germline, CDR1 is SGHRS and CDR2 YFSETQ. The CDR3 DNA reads TGCGCCAGCAGATTAGGACAGTCGGAAGCTTTCTTT. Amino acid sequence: CASRLGQSEAFF.

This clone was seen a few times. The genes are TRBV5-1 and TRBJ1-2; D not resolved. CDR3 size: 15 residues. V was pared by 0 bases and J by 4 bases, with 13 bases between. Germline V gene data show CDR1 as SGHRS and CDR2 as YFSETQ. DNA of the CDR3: TGCGCCAGCAGCTTGGGTCAGGATGCTCCCTATGGCTACACCTTC. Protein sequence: CASSLGQDAPYGYTF.

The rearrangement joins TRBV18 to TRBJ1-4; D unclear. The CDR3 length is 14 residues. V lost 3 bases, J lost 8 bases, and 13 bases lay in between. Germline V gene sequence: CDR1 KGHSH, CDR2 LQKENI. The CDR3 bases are TGTGCCAGCTCACCCGCCATATTGGGGGAAAAACTGTTTTTT. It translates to CASSPAILGEKLFF.

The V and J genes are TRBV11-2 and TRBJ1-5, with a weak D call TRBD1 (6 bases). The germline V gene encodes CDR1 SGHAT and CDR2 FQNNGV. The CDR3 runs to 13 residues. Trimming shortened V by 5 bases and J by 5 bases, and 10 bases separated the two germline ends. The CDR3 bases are TGTGCCAGCAGCCCCGGGGGCCATCAGCCCCAGCATTTT. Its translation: CASSPGGHQPQHF. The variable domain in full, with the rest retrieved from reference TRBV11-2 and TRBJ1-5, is EAGVAQSPRYKIIEKRQSVAFWCNPISGHATLYWYQQILGQGPKLLIQFQNNGVVDDSQLPKDRFSAERLKGVDSTLKIQPAKLEDSAVYLCASSPGGHQPQHFGDGTRLSIL.

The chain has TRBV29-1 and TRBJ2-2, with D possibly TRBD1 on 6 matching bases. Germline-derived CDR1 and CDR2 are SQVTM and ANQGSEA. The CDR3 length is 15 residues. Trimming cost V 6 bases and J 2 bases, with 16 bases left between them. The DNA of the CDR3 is TGCAGCGTATTACCCGGGACAAGAAACACCGGGGAGCTGTTTTTT. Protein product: CSVLPGTRNTGELFF.

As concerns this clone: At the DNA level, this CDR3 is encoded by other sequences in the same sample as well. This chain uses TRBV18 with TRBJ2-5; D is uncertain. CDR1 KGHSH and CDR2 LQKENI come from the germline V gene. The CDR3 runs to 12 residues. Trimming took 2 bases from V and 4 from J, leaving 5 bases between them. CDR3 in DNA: TGTGCCAGCTCACCAACTGGAGAGACCCAGTACTTC. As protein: CASSPTGETQYF.

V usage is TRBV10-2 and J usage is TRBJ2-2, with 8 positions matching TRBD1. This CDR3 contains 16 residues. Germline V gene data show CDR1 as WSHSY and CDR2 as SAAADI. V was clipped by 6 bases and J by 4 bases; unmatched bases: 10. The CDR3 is CASRVGQGIITGELFF. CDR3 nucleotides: TGCGCCAGCAGAGTTGGACAGGGAATAATCACCGGGGAGCTGTTTTTT.

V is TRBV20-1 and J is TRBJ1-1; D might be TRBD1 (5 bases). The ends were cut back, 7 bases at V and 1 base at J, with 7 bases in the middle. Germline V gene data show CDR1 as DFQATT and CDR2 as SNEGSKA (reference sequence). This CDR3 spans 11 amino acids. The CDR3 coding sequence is TGCAGTGGACAGCAGAACACTGAAGCTTTCTTT. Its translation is CSGQQNTEAFF.

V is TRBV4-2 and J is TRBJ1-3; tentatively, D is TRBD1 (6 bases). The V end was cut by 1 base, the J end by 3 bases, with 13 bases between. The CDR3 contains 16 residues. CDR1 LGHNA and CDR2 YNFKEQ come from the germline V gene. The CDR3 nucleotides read TGTGCCAGCAGCCAAGTAAACAGGGCTCTTGGAAACACCATATATTTT. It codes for CASSQVNRALGNTIYF.

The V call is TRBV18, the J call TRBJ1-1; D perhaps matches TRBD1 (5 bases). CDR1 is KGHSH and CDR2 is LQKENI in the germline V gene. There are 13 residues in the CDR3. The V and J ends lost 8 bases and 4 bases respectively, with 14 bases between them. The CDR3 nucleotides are TGTGCCAGCCTTTCAGGGAGGAGCACTGAAGCTTTCTTT. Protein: CASLSGRSTEAFF.

The CDR3 loop is CAWSVSSYEQYF. For the CDR3, the DNA is TGTGCCTGGAGTGTTTCCTCCTACGAGCAGTACTTC. This chain links TRBV30 with TRBJ2-7; D gene unclear. Germline V gene lookup returns CDR1 GTSNPN and CDR2 SVGIG (reference sequence). The V gene lost 0 bases and the J gene lost 0 bases, with 3 bases spanning the gap. The CDR3 has 12 residues.

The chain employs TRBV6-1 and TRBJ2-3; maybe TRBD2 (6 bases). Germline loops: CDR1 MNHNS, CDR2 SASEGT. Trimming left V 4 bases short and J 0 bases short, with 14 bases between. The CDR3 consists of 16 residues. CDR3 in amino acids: CASSVRGTASTDTQYF. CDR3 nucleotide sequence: TGTGCCAGCAGTGTCCGGGGGACTGCTAGCACAGATACGCAGTATTTT.

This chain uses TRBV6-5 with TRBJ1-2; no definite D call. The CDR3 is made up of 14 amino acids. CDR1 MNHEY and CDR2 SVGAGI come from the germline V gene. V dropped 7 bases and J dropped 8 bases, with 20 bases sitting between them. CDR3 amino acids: CASKERQIPHGYTF. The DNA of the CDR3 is TGTGCCAGCAAAGAGAGACAAATCCCGCACGGCTACACCTTC.

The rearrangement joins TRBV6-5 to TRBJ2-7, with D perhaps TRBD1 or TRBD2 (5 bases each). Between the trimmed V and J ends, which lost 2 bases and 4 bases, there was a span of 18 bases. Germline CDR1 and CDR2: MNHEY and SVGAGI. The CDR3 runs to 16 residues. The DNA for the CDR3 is TGTGCCAGCAGTTACGAGGGGAAAGGTTATGGTTACGAGCAGTACTTC. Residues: CASSYEGKGYGYEQYF.